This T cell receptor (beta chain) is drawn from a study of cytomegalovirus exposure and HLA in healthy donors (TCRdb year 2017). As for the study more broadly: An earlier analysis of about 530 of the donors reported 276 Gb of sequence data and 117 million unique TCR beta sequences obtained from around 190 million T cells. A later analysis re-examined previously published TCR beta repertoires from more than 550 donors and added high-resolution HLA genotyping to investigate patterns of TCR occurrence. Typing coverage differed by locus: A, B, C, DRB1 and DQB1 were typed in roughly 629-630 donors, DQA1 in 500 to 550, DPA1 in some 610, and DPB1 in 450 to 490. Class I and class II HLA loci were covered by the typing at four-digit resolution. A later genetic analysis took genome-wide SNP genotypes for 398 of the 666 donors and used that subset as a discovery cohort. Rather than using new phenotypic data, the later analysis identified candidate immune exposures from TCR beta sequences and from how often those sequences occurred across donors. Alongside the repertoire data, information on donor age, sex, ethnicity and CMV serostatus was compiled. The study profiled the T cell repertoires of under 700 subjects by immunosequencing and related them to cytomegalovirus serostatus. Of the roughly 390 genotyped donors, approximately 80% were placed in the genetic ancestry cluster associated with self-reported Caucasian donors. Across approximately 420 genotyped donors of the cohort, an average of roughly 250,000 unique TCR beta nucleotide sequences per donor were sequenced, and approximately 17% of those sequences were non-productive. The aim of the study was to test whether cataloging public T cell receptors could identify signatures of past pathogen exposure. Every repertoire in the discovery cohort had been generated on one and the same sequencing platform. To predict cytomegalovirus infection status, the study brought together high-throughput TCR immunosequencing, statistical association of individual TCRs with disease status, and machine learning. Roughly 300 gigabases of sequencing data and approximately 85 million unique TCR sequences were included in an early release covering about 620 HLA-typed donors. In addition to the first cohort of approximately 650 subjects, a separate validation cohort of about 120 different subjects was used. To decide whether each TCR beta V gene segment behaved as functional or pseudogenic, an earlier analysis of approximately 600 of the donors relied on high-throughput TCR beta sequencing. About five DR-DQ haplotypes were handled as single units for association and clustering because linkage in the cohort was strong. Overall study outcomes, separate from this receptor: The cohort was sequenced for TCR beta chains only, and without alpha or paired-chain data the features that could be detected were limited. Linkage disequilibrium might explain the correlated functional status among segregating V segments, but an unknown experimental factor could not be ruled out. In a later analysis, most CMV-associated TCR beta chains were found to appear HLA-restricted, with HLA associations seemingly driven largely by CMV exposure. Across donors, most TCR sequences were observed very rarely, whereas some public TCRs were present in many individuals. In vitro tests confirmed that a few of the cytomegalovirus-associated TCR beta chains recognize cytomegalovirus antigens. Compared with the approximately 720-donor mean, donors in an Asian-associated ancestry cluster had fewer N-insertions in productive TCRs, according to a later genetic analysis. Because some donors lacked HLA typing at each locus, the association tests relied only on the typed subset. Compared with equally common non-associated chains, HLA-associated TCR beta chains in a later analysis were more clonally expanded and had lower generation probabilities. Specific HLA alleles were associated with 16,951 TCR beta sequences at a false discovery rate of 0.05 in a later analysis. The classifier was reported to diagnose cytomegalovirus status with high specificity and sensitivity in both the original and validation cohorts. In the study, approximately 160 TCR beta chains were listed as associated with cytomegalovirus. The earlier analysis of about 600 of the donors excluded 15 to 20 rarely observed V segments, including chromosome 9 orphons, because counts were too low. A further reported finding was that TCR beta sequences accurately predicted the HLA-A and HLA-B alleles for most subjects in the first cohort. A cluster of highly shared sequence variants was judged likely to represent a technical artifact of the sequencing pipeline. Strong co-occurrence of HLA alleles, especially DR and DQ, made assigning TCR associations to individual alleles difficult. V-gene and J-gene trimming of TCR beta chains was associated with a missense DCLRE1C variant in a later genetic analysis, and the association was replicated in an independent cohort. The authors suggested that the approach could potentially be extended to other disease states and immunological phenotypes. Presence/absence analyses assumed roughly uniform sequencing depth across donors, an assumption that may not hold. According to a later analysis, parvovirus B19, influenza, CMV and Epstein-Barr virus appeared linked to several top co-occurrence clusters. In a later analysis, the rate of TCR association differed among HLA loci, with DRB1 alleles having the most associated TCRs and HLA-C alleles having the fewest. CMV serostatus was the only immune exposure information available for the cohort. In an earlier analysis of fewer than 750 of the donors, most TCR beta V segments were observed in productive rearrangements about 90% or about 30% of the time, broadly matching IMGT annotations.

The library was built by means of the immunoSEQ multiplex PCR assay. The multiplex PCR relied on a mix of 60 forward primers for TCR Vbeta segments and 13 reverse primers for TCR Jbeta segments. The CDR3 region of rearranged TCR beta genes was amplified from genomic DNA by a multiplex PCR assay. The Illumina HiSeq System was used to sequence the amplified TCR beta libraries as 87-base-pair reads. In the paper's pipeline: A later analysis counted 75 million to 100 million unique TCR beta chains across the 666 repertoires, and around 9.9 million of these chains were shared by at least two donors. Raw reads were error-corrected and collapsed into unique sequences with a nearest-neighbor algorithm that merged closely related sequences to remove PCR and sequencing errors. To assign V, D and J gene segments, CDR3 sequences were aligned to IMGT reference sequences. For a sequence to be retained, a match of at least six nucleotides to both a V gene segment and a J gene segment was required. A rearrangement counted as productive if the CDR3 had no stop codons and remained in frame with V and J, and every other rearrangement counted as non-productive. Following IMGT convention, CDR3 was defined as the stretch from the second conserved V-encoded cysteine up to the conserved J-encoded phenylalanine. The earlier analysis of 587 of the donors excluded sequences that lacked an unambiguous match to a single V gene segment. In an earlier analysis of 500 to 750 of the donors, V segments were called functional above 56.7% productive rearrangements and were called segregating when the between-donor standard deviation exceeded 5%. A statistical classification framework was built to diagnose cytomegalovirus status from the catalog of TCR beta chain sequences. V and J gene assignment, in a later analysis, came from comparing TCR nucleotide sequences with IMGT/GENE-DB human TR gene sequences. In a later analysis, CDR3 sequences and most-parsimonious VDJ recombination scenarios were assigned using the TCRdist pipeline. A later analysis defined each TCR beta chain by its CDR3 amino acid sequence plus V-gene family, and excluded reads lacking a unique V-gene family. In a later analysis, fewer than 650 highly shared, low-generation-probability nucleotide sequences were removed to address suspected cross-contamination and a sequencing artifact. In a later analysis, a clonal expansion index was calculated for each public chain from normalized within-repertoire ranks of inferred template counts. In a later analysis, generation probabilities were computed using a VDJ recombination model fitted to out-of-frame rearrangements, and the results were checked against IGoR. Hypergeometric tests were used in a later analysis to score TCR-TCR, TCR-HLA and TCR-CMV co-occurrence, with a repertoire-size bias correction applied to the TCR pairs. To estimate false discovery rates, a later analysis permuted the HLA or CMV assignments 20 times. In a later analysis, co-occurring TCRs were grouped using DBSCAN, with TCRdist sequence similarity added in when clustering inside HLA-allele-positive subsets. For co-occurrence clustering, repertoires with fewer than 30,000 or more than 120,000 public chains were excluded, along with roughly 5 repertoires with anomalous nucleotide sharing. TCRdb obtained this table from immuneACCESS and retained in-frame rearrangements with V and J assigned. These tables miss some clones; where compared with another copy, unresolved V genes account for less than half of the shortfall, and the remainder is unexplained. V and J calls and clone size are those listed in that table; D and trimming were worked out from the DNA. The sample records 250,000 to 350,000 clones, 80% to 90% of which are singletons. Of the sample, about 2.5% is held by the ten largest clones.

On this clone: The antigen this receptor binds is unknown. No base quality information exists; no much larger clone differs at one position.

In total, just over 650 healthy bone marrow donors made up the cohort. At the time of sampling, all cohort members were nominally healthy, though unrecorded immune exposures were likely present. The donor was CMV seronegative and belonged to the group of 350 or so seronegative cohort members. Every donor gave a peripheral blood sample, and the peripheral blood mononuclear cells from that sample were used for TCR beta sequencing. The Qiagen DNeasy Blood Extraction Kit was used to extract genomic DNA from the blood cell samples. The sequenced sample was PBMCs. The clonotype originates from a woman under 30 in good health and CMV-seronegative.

For the CDR3, the sequence is CASSASGWANEKLFF. The sequenced DNA: TGTGCCAGCAGCGCCTCCGGGTGGGCTAATGAAAAACTGTTTTTT. The rearrangement joined TRBV9 to TRBJ1-4; the D gene remains uncertain. V is shortened by 3 bases, J by 3 bases, and the region joining them spans 12 bases. The CDR1 and CDR2 encoded by the germline V gene are SGDLS and YYNGEE. The CDR3, from cysteine to phenylalanine, totals 15 residues. Only the CDR3 part of the read is kept: 45 bases, read in frame from the first base.